Shown below are 30 T cell receptor beta chains from a single sample sequenced in a study of blood T cells in healthy people across ages. Combining a sample-barcoded 5' primer with a J-beta primer mix, a second PCR ran for roughly 7 to 11 cycles. TCRdb independently ran MiXCR on the 5' RACE reads; one entry per CDR3 protein. Of 600,000 to 1,000,000 distinct CDR3 sequences in the sample, about three fifths were seen once. Source material: blood. These receptors were collected from a man younger than 45 in good health.

This sequence joins TRBV21-1 and TRBJ2-7; the table gives TRBD1 as D, unverified against the DNA. TRBV21-1 is deemed a pseudogene. This CDR3 has 16 amino acids. CDR3 amino acids: CASSPAGTEPWYEQYF. In DNA form, the CDR3 reads TGTGCCAGCAGCCCAGCAGGGACAGAACCGTGGTACGAGCAGTACTTC.

The chain couples TRBV6-2 or TRBV6-3 to TRBJ2-3; D ambiguous. V gave up 5 bases and J gave up 6 bases, with 9 bases separating them. The CDR3 extends over 12 amino acids. Germline CDR1 is MNHEY and CDR2 is SVGEGT. CDR3 sequence: CASSTTGDTQYF. The DNA of the CDR3 is TGTGCCAGCAGTACGACGGGCGATACGCAGTATTTT.

The V call is TRBV18, the J call TRBJ2-1; 9 bases agree with TRBD1. After removal of 3 bases from V and 5 bases from J, the junction contained 5 bases not matched to a gene. This CDR3 has 15 amino acids. CDR1 is KGHSH, CDR2 LQKENI, per germline. For the CDR3, the DNA is TGTGCCAGCTCACCCGGGACAGGGTTTAACAATGAGCAGTTCTTC. It codes for CASSPGTGFNNEQFF. The variable domain in full, completed from reference TRBV18 and TRBJ2-1, reads NAGVMQNPRHLVRRRGQEARLRCSPMKGHSHVYWYRQLPEEGLKFMVYLQKENIIDESGMPKERFSAEFPKEGPSILRIQQVVRGDSAAYFCASSPGTGFNNEQFFGPGTRLTVL.

The chain has TRBV15 and TRBJ1-6, with D unclear. V was shortened by 5 bases and J by 6 bases, with 8 bases between the two germline ends. Per the germline V gene, CDR1 is LNHNV and CDR2 is YYDKDF (reference sequence). The CDR3 consists of 13 residues. This CDR3 is CATSLELNSPLHF. The DNA of the CDR3 is TGTGCCACCAGCCTCGAACTTAATTCACCCCTCCACTTT.

V is TRBV2 and J is TRBJ2-1, with 14 bases identical to TRBD2. The CDR3 extends over 14 amino acids. Germline CDR1 reads SNHLY; CDR2 reads FYNNEI. J was trimmed by 9 bases and V by 7 bases; bases with no gene match: 5. CDR3 sequence (DNA): TGTGCCAGCAAGAGAGGACTAGCGGGGGGTGAGCAGTTCTTC. This gives the protein CASKRGLAGGEQFF.

The chain has TRBV4-1 and TRBJ1-1, with 10 bases that match TRBD1. This CDR3 has 17 residues. Losses at the gene ends were 5 bases for V and 2 bases for J; bases not matched to a gene: 11. Germline loops: CDR1 MGHRA, CDR2 YSYEKL. The CDR3 DNA follows: TGCGCCAGCAGCACACTTTTCGGACAGGGGGTTAACACTGAAGCTTTCTTT. Amino acids: CASSTLFGQGVNTEAFF.

This clonotype was seen a few times. The gene calls are TRBV4-3 and TRBJ2-1; either TRBD1 or TRBD2 may fit D (5 bases each). The CDR3 is 15 amino acids. Germline CDR1 is LGHNA and CDR2 is YSLEER. Trimming took 4 bases from V and 9 from J, leaving 19 bases between them. The CDR3 reads CASSPGAGLWVEQFF. The DNA of the CDR3 is TGCGCCAGCAGCCCCGGGGCCGGGTTGTGGGTTGAGCAGTTCTTC.

The genes are TRBV27 and TRBJ1-2; the D is unclear. The germline V and J ends were trimmed by 1 base and 7 bases, with 13 bases remaining between them. Germline V CDR1 and CDR2: MNHEY, SMNVEV (reference sequence). This CDR3 contains 14 residues. DNA for the CDR3: TGTGCCAGCAGTTTATTAGGAGGGATCCTTGGCTACACCTTC. This codes for CASSLLGGILGYTF.

The V gene is TRBV21-1, the J gene TRBJ2-5; TRBD1, as called in the table, went unchecked against the DNA. Gene TRBJ2-7 matches the end of the DNA better, so the J call may be wrong. TRBV21-1 is annotated as a pseudogene. The CDR3 consists of 18 residues. The CDR3, as DNA: TGTGCCAGCAGCAAACTTCGGAGAACAGGGGGGGCAGACTACGAGCAGTACTTC. It is translated as CASSKLRRTGGADYEQYF.

The genes are TRBV4-1 and TRBJ2-1; 14 bases match TRBD2. V shed 1 base, J shed 9 bases, and the junction held 8 bases outside the gene matches. The CDR3 is made up of 17 amino acids. Germline CDR1 is MGHRA and CDR2 is YSYEKL. The CDR3 region is CASSQVPGLAGGGEQFF. As DNA, the CDR3 is TGCGCCAGCAGCCAAGTTCCCGGACTAGCGGGAGGTGGTGAGCAGTTCTTC.

This chain links TRBV30 with TRBJ2-7; tentatively, D is TRBD2 (6 bases). The germline V gene encodes CDR1 GTSNPN and CDR2 SVGIG (reference sequence). The CDR3 sequence is 13 residues long. Trimming took off 7 bases at V and 2 bases at J, with 15 bases between the two ends. The CDR3 sequence: CASRRVAAYEQYF. The CDR3 coding sequence is TGTGCCTCGAGGAGGGTGGCAGCCTACGAGCAGTACTTC.

V gene TRBV20-1 combines with J gene TRBJ2-7, with D unclear. From germline, CDR1 is DFQATT and CDR2 SNEGSKA (reference sequence). The CDR3 is 13 residues long. The V gene lost 6 bases and the J gene lost 3 bases, with 15 bases spanning the gap. This CDR3 reads CSAAFPNDYEQYF. The CDR3 DNA reads as TGCAGTGCCGCCTTTCCAAACGACTACGAGCAGTACTTC.

The V gene is TRBV7-8, the J gene TRBJ1-4; D is uncertain. Germline lookup yields CDR1 SGHVS and CDR2 FQNEAQ. The CDR3 has 15 residues. Trimming cost V 5 bases and J 8 bases, with 18 bases left between them. The CDR3 DNA reads TGTGCCAGCAGCCCCGTCTTGGGAGGGCGGGAAAAACTGTTTTTT. Its protein is CASSPVLGGREKLFF.

In its sample, this clonotype was seen a few times. The chain recombines TRBV29-1 with TRBJ2-7; TRBD1 aligns across 10 bases. With 6 bases clipped from V and 4 bases from J, the junction kept 9 bases outside the gene matches. Germline loops: CDR1 SQVTM, CDR2 ANQGSEA. CDR3 length: 14 residues. The CDR3, as DNA: TGCAGCGTGAGGATCGGGACAGGGGAATACGAGCAGTACTTC. Translation gives CSVRIGTGEYEQYF.

The CDR3 nucleotides are TGTGCCAGCACTTCCTCAGTAGGAGATACGCAGTATTTT. This encodes CASTSSVGDTQYF. The chain is built from TRBV12-3 or TRBV12-4 and TRBJ2-3; D not resolved. The ends were cut back, 7 bases at V and 5 bases at J, with 13 bases in the middle. The CDR3 sequence is 13 residues long.

This clonotype has just a few counts. The V gene is TRBV7-2, the J gene TRBJ2-1, with 11 bases identical to TRBD2. V trimming: 8 bases; J trimming: 5 bases; junction bases outside the gene matches: 20. The germline V gene encodes CDR1 SGHTA and CDR2 FQGNSA. The CDR3 is 19 amino acids. The CDR3 DNA sequence: TGTGCCAGCCAGCGACGTACCTCTAGCGGGAGGACCAGAAACAATGAGCAGTTCTTC. Protein product: CASQRRTSSGRTRNNEQFF.

This clonotype was seen only a few times. V usage is TRBV2 and J usage is TRBJ2-3; D uncertain. This CDR3 is built from 19 residues. Germline values: CDR1 SNHLY, CDR2 FYNNEI. Trimming took 0 bases from V and 0 from J, leaving 19 bases between them. The CDR3 reads CASSEAILFPNLSTDTQYF. DNA for the CDR3: TGTGCCAGCAGTGAAGCTATCCTCTTTCCGAACCTTAGCACAGATACGCAGTATTTT. Filled out from reference TRBV2 and TRBJ2-3, the complete variable domain reads EPEVTQTPSHQVTQMGQEVILRCVPISNHLYFYWYRQILGQKVEFLVSFYNNEISEKSEIFDDQFSVERPDGSNFTLKIRSTKLEDSAMYFCASSEAILFPNLSTDTQYFGPGTRLTVL.

V usage is TRBV6-5 and J usage is TRBJ1-2; D is unresolved. The CDR3 sequence is 15 residues long. CDR1 is MNHEY, CDR2 SVGAGI, per germline. Trimming took off 4 bases at V and 4 bases at J, with 16 bases between the two ends. This CDR3 reads CASSSFGQNLYGYTF. CDR3 nucleotides: TGTGCCAGCAGTTCCTTCGGGCAGAATCTCTATGGCTACACCTTC.

The chain couples TRBV11-1 to TRBJ1-2; D remains ambiguous. The CDR3 is made up of 15 amino acids. V lost 5 bases and J 0 bases, leaving 13 bases between the germline ends. Germline lookup yields CDR1 SGHAT and CDR2 FQDESV (reference sequence). The DNA of the CDR3 is TGTGCCAGCAGCCGGGGAACAGAAGCTAACTATGGCTACACCTTC. It is translated as CASSRGTEANYGYTF.

On this clonotype itself: A read error may account for a junction end that differs from germline. The V and J genes are TRBV7-9 and TRBJ1-2; D not resolved. Germline V gene data show CDR1 as SEHNR and CDR2 as FQNEAQ (reference sequence). The CDR3 is 13 residues long. The CDR3 DNA reads TGTGTCAGCAGCTTAGGGTTCAACTATGGCTACACCTTC. Protein sequence: CVSSLGFNYGYTF.

This rearrangement joins TRBV29-1 to TRBJ2-1; weak D call: TRBD1 (5 bases). Germline V gene lookup returns CDR1 SQVTM and CDR2 ANQGSEA. There are 14 residues in the CDR3. Trimming cost V 7 bases and J 8 bases, with 21 bases left between them. As DNA, the CDR3 is TGCAGCGCGCAATCCAAGGGGTCTACGGATGAGCAGTTCTTC. It codes for CSAQSKGSTDEQFF.

Ten or more counts support this clonotype. This chain connects TRBV9 to TRBJ1-6; D uncertain. V was cut by 1 base and J by 5 bases, with 7 bases left in between. Per germline, CDR1 SGDLS and CDR2 YYNGEE. The CDR3 length is 14 residues. The CDR3 bases are TGTGCCAGCAGCGTAACAAGGGATAATTCACCCCTCCACTTT. Its protein is CASSVTRDNSPLHF.

This clonotype was recorded at least ten times. V and J are TRBV10-1 and TRBJ2-7; D is uncertain. Trimming removed 2 bases at V and 2 bases at J, with 7 bases between. This CDR3 has 13 amino acids. From germline, CDR1 is WNHNN and CDR2 SYGVQD (reference sequence). The CDR3 sequence: CASSEPGTYEQYF. In DNA, the CDR3 is TGCGCCAGCAGTGAGCCTGGGACCTACGAGCAGTACTTC.

The chain joins TRBV29-1 to TRBJ2-3; the D gene is possibly TRBD1 (5 bases). Trimming stripped 3 bases from V and 4 bases from J, with 14 bases between. This CDR3 has 14 amino acids. Germline-derived CDR1 and CDR2 are SQVTM and ANQGSEA. CDR3 in DNA: TGCAGCGTTGAGTGGGGCACGTCCGCAGATACGCAGTATTTT. This codes for CSVEWGTSADTQYF.

This chain joins TRBV7-9 and TRBJ2-7; 8 bases fit TRBD1. With V trimmed by 1 base and J by 3 bases, 2 bases remained unmatched. The CDR3 is 14 amino acids. Germline lookup yields CDR1 SEHNR and CDR2 FQNEAQ (reference sequence). CDR3 sequence reads: CASSLGGQDYEQYF. CDR3 DNA: TGTGCCAGCAGCTTAGGGGGACAGGACTACGAGCAGTACTTC.

This clonotype was seen a handful of times. The gene calls are TRBV7-2 and TRBJ1-5; no reliable D call. Per the germline V gene, CDR1 is SGHTA and CDR2 is FQGNSA. The V gene lost 1 base and the J gene lost 1 base, with 8 bases spanning the gap. CDR3 length: 15 residues. CDR3 in DNA: TGTGCCAGCAGCTTAGGGCAGACAAGCAATCAGCCCCAGCATTTT. Protein product: CASSLGQTSNQPQHF.

The CDR3 DNA reads TGTGCCAGCAGTTTAACGGGACTAGCGGGAGGTCGAGGGTACGAGCAGTACTTC. It codes for CASSLTGLAGGRGYEQYF. The V gene is TRBV28, the J gene TRBJ2-5; TRBD2 agrees at 15 bases. The J call may be mistaken, given a closer DNA end match to TRBJ2-7. The CDR3 covers 18 residues. Germline CDR1 and CDR2: MDHEN and SYDVKM.

This clonotype was seen more than once but under ten times. V usage is TRBV6-2 or TRBV6-3 and J usage is TRBJ1-6; no definite D call. The V end was cut by 4 bases, the J end by 10 bases, with 14 bases between. Germline CDR1 and CDR2: MNHEY and SVGEGT. The CDR3 sequence is 14 residues long. The CDR3 sequence: CASSLTVESSPLHF. DNA of the CDR3: TGTGCCAGCAGTTTGACCGTTGAATCGTCACCCCTCCACTTT.

Of note for this clonotype: A much larger clonotype is one base distant, so this may be a read error. The chain combines TRBV11-2 with TRBJ2-3; 8 positions agree with TRBD2. This CDR3 is 16 amino acids long. Trimming at V came to 0 bases and at J to 4 bases, leaving 6 bases not matched to a gene. Per the germline V gene, CDR1 is SGHAT and CDR2 is FQNNGV. CDR3 sequence reads: CASSLERAGLADTQYF. The CDR3 nucleotides read TGTGCCAGCAGCTTAGAGAGGGCGGGACTAGCAGATACGCAGTATTTT.

This sequence joins TRBV6-6 and TRBJ2-1; TRBD1 or TRBD2 may be the D gene (5 bases each). The ends were cut back, 6 bases at V and 4 bases at J, with 22 bases in the middle. The CDR3 spans 17 residues. CDR1 MNHNY and CDR2 SVGAGI come from the germline V gene (reference sequence). The CDR3 nucleotides are TGTGCCAGCAGGGGACCCCGAACCGGACGTACATACAATGAGCAGTTCTTC. Translation: CASRGPRTGRTYNEQFF.